This TCR beta chain was recorded in a study of siplizumab effects on memory and regulatory T cells. Regarding this clone: What it recognizes is unknown.

The study, taken as a whole, reports: Greater diversity than memory cells seemed evident in naive T cells, which also appeared to be major alloresponse contributors. Assignment to unstimulated subsets succeeded for only a minor fraction of the alloreactive clones.

CDR1 and CDR2 from the germline V gene are SGHNT and YYREEE (reference sequence). Trimming cost V 4 bases and J 7 bases, with 12 bases left between them. The CDR3 is made up of 13 amino acids. The repertoire was sequenced with immunoSEQ multiplex PCR; TCRdb's copy has only in-frame clones and lacks some. This sample has under 100,000 clones, with around 94% found just once. The chain combines TRBV5-4 with TRBJ2-1, with D uncertain. Sequenced: non-Treg CD4+ T cells sorted from blood. This clonotype originated in a human donor in good health. Here the CDR3 DNA reads TGTGCCAGCAGCCTCAATGTCGGGAATGAGCAGTTCTTC. As protein: CASSLNVGNEQFF.